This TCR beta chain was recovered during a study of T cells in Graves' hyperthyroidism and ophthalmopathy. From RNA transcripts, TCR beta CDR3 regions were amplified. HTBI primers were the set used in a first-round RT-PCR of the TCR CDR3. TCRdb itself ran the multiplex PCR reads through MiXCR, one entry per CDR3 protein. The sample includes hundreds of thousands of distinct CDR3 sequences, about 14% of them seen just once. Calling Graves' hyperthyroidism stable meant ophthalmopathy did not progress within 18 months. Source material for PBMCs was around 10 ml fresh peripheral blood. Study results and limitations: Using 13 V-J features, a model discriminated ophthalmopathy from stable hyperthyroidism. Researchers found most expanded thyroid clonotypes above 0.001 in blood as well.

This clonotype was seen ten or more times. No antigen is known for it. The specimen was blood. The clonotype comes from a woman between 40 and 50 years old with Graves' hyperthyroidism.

CDR3 sequence: CATSSSRDLPEWEQYF. The CDR3 DNA sequence: TGTGCCACCAGCAGTTCCCGGGACTTACCAGAGTGGGAGCAGTACTTC. The V call is TRBV15, the J call TRBJ2-7; maybe TRBD2 (6 bases). Trimming left V 3 bases short and J 7 bases short, with 22 bases between. From germline, CDR1 is LNHNV and CDR2 YYDKDF (reference sequence). This CDR3 contains 16 residues.